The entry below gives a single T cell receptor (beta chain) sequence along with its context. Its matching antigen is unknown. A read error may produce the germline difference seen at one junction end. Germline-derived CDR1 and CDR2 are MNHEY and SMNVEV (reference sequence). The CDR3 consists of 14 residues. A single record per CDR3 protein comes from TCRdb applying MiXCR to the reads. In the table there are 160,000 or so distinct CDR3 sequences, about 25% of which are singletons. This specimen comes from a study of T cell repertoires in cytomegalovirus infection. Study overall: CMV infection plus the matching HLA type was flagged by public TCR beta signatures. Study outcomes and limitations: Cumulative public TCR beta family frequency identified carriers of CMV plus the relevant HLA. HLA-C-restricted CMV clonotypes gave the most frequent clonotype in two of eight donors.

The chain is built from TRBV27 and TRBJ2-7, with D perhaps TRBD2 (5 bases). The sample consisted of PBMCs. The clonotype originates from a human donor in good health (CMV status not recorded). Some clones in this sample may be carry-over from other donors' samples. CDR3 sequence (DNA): TGTGCCAGCAGTTCCCGACTGGACTCCTACGAGCTGTACTTC. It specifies CASSSRLDSYELYF.